Each of the 5 T cell receptor beta chains below was sequenced from the same sample in a study of vaccination and CD4 T cells after COVID-19. Sequencing of the DNA from cultured CD4+ T cells was carried out with the Oncomine TCR Beta short-read assay. TCRdb re-derived calls from the PCR reads in MiXCR, one entry per CDR3 protein. The data contain over 20,000 distinct CDR3 sequences, approximately 38% of them seen just once; the ten biggest clones take up 25% to 30%. Their antigens are not known. Time point defined: late sampling 161 to 241 days after vaccination in a few convalescent patients. The treatment here: approximately 9-day PBMC culture with coronavirus spike peptide pools or control peptides (ViraFEST assay). Specimen: CD4+ T cells from blood, cultured in vitro, collected about 7 months after SARS-CoV-2 vaccination. These receptors came from a human donor who had recovered from COVID-19.

V usage is TRBV19 and J usage is TRBJ1-6; weak D call: TRBD1 (6 bases). Per the germline V gene, CDR1 is LNHDA and CDR2 is SQIVND (reference sequence). With 5 bases removed from V and 4 bases from J, the gap between germline ends came to 12 bases. CDR3 size: 15 residues. DNA of the CDR3: TGTGCCAGTAGTGCACAGGGAAGGTATAATTCACCCCTCCACTTT. Its translation: CASSAQGRYNSPLHF.

The chain couples TRBV7-3 to TRBJ2-1; 9 bases fit TRBD2. Trimming cost V 2 bases and J 4 bases; bases outside gene matches: 3. This CDR3 has 15 amino acids. Per germline, CDR1 SGHTA and CDR2 FQGTGA. CDR3 sequence (DNA): TGTGCCAGCAGCTTAGATCTAGCGGGATACAATGAGCAGTTCTTC. Translation: CASSLDLAGYNEQFF. The whole variable domain, remainder taken from reference TRBV7-3 and TRBJ2-1, is GAGVSQTPSNKVTEKGKYVELRCDPISGHTALYWYRQSLGQGPEFLIYFQGTGAADDSGLPNDRFFAVRPEGSVSTLKIQRTERGDSAVYLCASSLDLAGYNEQFFGPGTRLTVL.

Only a few counts were recorded for this clonotype. The genes are TRBV7-9 and TRBJ1-5; a weak D match, TRBD1 (5 bases). There are 13 residues in the CDR3. Per the germline V gene, CDR1 is SEHNR and CDR2 is FQNEAQ (reference sequence). V was pared by 1 base and J by 5 bases, with 6 bases between. This CDR3 reads CASSLGGDQPQHF. CDR3 DNA: TGTGCCAGCAGCTTAGGGGGCGATCAGCCCCAGCATTTT.

This clonotype has just one count. The chain is built from TRBV20-1 and TRBJ1-2; 9 bases are shared with TRBD1. Germline lookup yields CDR1 DFQATT and CDR2 SNEGSKA (reference sequence). The length of the CDR3 is 14 residues. V lost 5 bases to trimming and J lost 3 bases; unmatched junction nucleotides: 7. The CDR3 sequence is CSAGQGLGDYGYTF. CDR3 DNA sequence: TGCAGTGCTGGACAGGGGCTAGGGGACTATGGCTACACCTTC.

V gene TRBV20-1 combines with J gene TRBJ2-7; 7 bases align to TRBD1. The CDR3 runs to 14 residues. Germline CDR1 DFQATT, CDR2 SNEGSKA (reference sequence). V shed 0 bases, J shed 5 bases, and the junction held 7 bases outside the gene matches. The DNA for the CDR3 is TGCAGTGCTAGAGATCCGGACAGGCCCCACGAGCAGTACTTC. It yields the protein CSARDPDRPHEQYF.